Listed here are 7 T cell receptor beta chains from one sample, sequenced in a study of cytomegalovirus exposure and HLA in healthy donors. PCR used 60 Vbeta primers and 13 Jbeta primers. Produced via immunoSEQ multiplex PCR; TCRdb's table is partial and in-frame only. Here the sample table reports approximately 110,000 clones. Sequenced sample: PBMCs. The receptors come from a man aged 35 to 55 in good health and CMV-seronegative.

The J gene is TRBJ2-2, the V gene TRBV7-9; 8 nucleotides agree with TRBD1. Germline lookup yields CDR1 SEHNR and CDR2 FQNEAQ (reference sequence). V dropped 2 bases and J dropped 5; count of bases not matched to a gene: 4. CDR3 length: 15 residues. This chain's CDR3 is CASSLQGAGTGELFF. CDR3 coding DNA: TGTGCCAGCAGCTTACAGGGGGCCGGGACCGGGGAGCTGTTTTTT.

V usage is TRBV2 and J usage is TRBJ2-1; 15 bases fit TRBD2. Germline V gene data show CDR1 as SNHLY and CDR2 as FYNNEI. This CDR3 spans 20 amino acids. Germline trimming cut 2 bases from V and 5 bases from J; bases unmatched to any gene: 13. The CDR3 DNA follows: TGTGCCAGCAGTGAACTCGTGTGGGGGACTAGCGGGAGGAAGAACAATGAGCAGTTCTTC. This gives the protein CASSELVWGTSGRKNNEQFF.

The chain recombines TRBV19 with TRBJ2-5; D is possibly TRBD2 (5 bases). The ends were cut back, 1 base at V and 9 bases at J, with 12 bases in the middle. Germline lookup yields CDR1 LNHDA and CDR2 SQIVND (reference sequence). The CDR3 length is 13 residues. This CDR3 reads CASSIVPPRAQYF. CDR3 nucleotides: TGTGCCAGTAGTATAGTACCCCCGCGGGCCCAGTACTTC.

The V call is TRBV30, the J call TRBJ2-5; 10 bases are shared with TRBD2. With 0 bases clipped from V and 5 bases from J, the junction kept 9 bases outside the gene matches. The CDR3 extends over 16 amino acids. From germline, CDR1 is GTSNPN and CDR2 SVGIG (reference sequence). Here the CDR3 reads CAWSVGSSGSVETQYF. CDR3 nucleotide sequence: TGTGCCTGGAGTGTAGGGTCTAGCGGGAGTGTCGAGACCCAGTACTTC.

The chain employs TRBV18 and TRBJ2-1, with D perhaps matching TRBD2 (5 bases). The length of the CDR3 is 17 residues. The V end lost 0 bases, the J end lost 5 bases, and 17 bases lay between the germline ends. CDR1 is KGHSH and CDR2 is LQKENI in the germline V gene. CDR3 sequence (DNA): TGTGCCAGCTCACCACCCGCGACTATTGGCCGAAACAATGAGCAGTTCTTC. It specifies CASSPPATIGRNNEQFF.

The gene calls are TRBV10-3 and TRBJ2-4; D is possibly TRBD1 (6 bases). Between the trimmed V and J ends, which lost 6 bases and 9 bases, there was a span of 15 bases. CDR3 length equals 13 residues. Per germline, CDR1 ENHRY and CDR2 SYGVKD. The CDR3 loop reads CAIRAGANGIQYF. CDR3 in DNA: TGTGCCATCAGGGCAGGGGCCAACGGCATTCAGTACTTC.

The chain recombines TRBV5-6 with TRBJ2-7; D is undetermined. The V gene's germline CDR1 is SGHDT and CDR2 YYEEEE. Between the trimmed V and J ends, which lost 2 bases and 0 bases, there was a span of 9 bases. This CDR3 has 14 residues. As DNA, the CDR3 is TGTGCCAGCAGCTTCCTCCCCTTCTCCTACGAGCAGTACTTC. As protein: CASSFLPFSYEQYF.